The T cell receptor (beta chain) described here comes from a study of T cell responses to AZD1222 COVID-19 vaccine (dated by TCRdb to the early 2020s). About the study as a whole: AZD1222 recipients given second doses at about 4 weeks or at about 12 weeks were pooled, since spike-specific TCR depth and breadth were not found to differ between the two schedules. Trial participants were enrolled by age into 18-55, 56-69 and 70-plus year subgroups, with roughly 160, 29 and 62 TCR-sequenced participants respectively. TCR sequencing covered roughly 230 trial participants: 207 given two doses of AZD1222 and 26 given two doses of MenACWY control vaccine. General study outcomes and caveats: Most participants were white British and females outnumbered males, and the authors suggested that clonal diversity may have been underestimated. The vaccine-associated CD4 TCRs covered the entire spike protein, and the dominant responses fell in regions 160-218 and 743-854. The 56-69-year group was small, and its depth increase did not reach significance, likely because of low power. A significant rise in spike-specific TCR breadth and depth was observed after two AZD1222 doses relative to day 0 and relative to MenACWY recipients. Conclusions about previously exposed vaccinees were limited because only six AZD1222 recipients were SARS-CoV-2 seropositive at baseline. Reportedly, almost half of the unique spike-specific TCRs recognized epitopes lying outside the regions that are mutated in the B.1.351 and B.1.1.7 variants. Because no day 14 peak-response samples were available, the repertoires could be characterized only after the peak T cell response.

A word on this clone: Its antigen is still unknown. No much larger clone is present one base from it, and per-base qualities are unavailable.

There are 14 amino acids in the CDR3, from cysteine to phenylalanine inclusive. The entry retains the CDR3 DNA only, 42 bases that are in frame from base 1. CDR1 SGHTA and CDR2 FQGNSA were looked up in the germline V gene. V loses 6 bases at its end and J loses 6 bases; junction bases beyond the gene matches: 8. The time point label corresponds to: baseline before first vaccination. Samples from vaccinated people were obtained from the UK trials COV001 and COV002, which included a single-blind randomized controlled phase 2/3 trial of AZD1222 (ChAdOx1 nCoV-19) in healthy adults. Trial participant PBMC samples were collected at day 0 and day 28 after the second dose for TCRbeta chain sequencing. The CDR3 regions of human TCRbeta chains were analyzed by immunosequencing. From the authors' description of their analysis: Repertoire TCRs were checked for matches against a reference library of SARS-CoV-2-specific TCRs that had been generated using the MIRA antigen-specificity platform. Breadth was defined as the fraction of unique TCRs that were SARS-CoV-2-associated, and depth was defined as the fraction of total T cells that were SARS-CoV-2-associated. Using the MIRA data, each spike-specific TCR was assigned both to the spike region to which the TCR was reactive and to a CD4 or CD8 class. Log10-transformed breadth and depth values were compared by one-way ANOVA with Sidak's multiple comparisons tests. This is the immuneACCESS table as TCRdb keeps it, with only in-frame sequences that have V and J called. A part of the clones is gone; compared with another copy, unresolved V genes explain less than half, and the rest is unexplained. The V and J calls and clone size were taken over from that table, and D and trimming were inferred from the DNA. The sample table contains approximately 150,000 clones; only one count was recorded for about nine tenths of them. Approximately 1.9% of the sample rests with the top ten.

This sequence uses TRBV7-2 and TRBJ2-3; 8 nucleotides in the junction match TRBD2. Sequenced here: peripheral blood, sampled on day 0 of AZD1222 vaccination. This sequence originates from an adult in good health. This receptor carries the CDR3 CASSFSGEGDTQYF. The DNA sequence follows: TGTGCCAGCAGTTTTAGCGGGGAAGGGGATACGCAGTATTTT. With all but the CDR3 taken from the reference TRBV7-2 and TRBJ2-3 genes, the full variable domain is: GAGVSQSPSNKVTEKGKDVELRCDPISGHTALYWYRQSLGQGLEFLIYFQGNSAPDKSGLPSDRFSAERTGGSVSTLTIQRTQQEDSAVYLCASSFSGEGDTQYFGPGTRLTVL.